This is a list of T cell receptor beta chains from one sample in a study of T cell changes during pregnancy in multiple sclerosis. TCRdb keeps only in-frame clones here, not all; method: immunoSEQ multiplex PCR. This table has about 50,000 clones, approximately 94% appearing once. The sequences come from CD4+ T cells from peripheral blood mononuclear cells, collected in the third trimester of pregnancy. These receptor sequences come from a female donor with multiple sclerosis, enrolled in a pregnancy study. Both conserved end residues are part of each CDR3. D genes are given only for firm matches. Size is omitted from some rows. Given values are once, few, many or a class for expanded clones.

J gene	V gene	clone size	D gene	CDR3 DNA	CDR3 protein
TRBJ1-5	TRBV2	-	-	TGTGCCACTGGCAATAGCAATCAGCCCCAGCATTTT	CATGNSNQPQHF
TRBJ1-5	TRBV18	-	TRBD1	TGTGCCAGCTCACTTGTCCGGGACAGGGGCAATCAGCCCCAGCATTTT	CASSLVRDRGNQPQHF
TRBJ2-7	TRBV28	-	-	TGTGCCAGCAGAAAACAGGTCGACGAGCAGTACTTC	CASRKQVDEQYF
TRBJ2-2	TRBV5-1	-	TRBD2	TGCGCCAGCAGCCCCGGACTAGCGGGAGGCACCGGGGAGCTGTTTTTT	CASSPGLAGGTGELFF
TRBJ2-7	TRBV7-6	-	TRBD2	TGTGCCAGCAGCTTAGGCGTAGCGGGAGGGTACGAGCAGTACTTC	CASSLGVAGGYEQYF
TRBJ2-7	TRBV2	-	-	TGTGCCAGCAGTGTGCCTGACTTAAGCTCCTACGAGCAGTACTTC	CASSVPDLSSYEQYF
TRBJ2-5	TRBV5-1	few	-	TGCGCCAGCAGCTTGGTCTTCGAGACCCAGTACTTC	CASSLVFETQYF
TRBJ1-4	TRBV5-1	-	TRBD1	TGCGCCAGCAGCTCGGGACAGCCTAATGAAAAACTGTTTTTT	CASSSGQPNEKLFF
TRBJ2-2	TRBV5-1	once	TRBD2	TGCGCCAGCAGTATGCTAGCGGGAGGGCCCCGGGAGCTGTTTTTT	CASSMLAGGPRELFF
TRBJ1-6	TRBV9	-	TRBD1	TGTGCCAGCAGCACTATCGGGACAGGGAATTCACCCCTCCACTTT	CASSTIGTGNSPLHF
TRBJ1-6	TRBV2	-	TRBD1	TGTGCCAGCAGTGATGGGACAGTGGGTTCACCCCTCCACTTT	CASSDGTVGSPLHF
TRBJ2-3	TRBV10-3	-	-	TGTGCCATGAGGCCAGCCGGTACAGATACGCAGTATTTT	CAMRPAGTDTQYF
TRBJ2-1	TRBV9	-	-	TGTGCCAGCAGCCCTCCAGGGCGGGCCCTGGGGGGCAATGAGCAGTTCTTC	CASSPPGRALGGNEQFF
TRBJ1-2	TRBV6-5	-	TRBD1	TGTGCCAGCAGTTACTCCCCCGGGACAGGGAGGTATGGCTACACCTTC	CASSYSPGTGRYGYTF
TRBJ1-2	TRBV28	-	TRBD1	TGTGCCAGCAGTTACCCGGGACAGAAAGCTAACTATGGCTACACCTTC	CASSYPGQKANYGYTF
TRBJ1-1	TRBV2	few	-	TGTGCCAGCAGTTTTAGACAGCCCGTGAACACTGAAGCTTTCTTT	CASSFRQPVNTEAFF
TRBJ2-3	TRBV15	-	TRBD2	TGTGCCACCAAAGCTAGCGGGAGAGGGTCAGATACGCAGTATTTT	CATKASGRGSDTQYF
TRBJ2-1	TRBV7-9	-	TRBD2	TGTGCCAGCAGCTTCGGGCTAGCGGGGTCACTAAGCTCCTACAATGAGCAGTTCTTC	CASSFGLAGSLSSYNEQFF
TRBJ2-3	TRBV15	-	-	TGTGCCACCAGCAGAGATGGTAACTCAGGGGCAGATACGCAGTATTTT	CATSRDGNSGADTQYF
TRBJ2-7	TRBV5-4	once	TRBD2	TGTGCCAGCAGCTCGGGACTAGCGGCCACCTACGAGCAGTACTTC	CASSSGLAATYEQYF
TRBJ2-1	TRBV9	-	TRBD2	TGTGCCAGCAGCGTAGAAGCGGGAGGGTCCCTGAGCTCCTACAATGAGCAGTTCTTC	CASSVEAGGSLSSYNEQFF
TRBJ2-3	TRBV19	few	TRBD2	TGTGCCAGTCGCCGGGTAGCGGGGGGCACAGATACGCAGTATTTT	CASRRVAGGTDTQYF
TRBJ2-1	TRBV6-5	-	TRBD2	TGTGCCAGCAGTTACACAATAGCGGGTGAGCAGTTCTTC	CASSYTIAGEQFF
TRBJ2-7	TRBV6-1	-	TRBD1	TGTGCCAGCACCCGGGACAGGGACGCCTACGAGCAGTACTTC	CASTRDRDAYEQYF
TRBJ1-2	TRBV18	once	-	TGTGCCAGCTCACCATTCCCCGGCACGGAGTATGGCTACACCTTC	CASSPFPGTEYGYTF
TRBJ2-2	TRBV27	-	-	TGTGCCAGCAGTTCTATCACTCGGACCGGGGAGCTGTTTTTT	CASSSITRTGELFF
TRBJ2-7	TRBV18	-	-	TGTGCCAGCTCACCATCGACACCGGACAGCTCCTACGAGCAGTACTTC	CASSPSTPDSSYEQYF
TRBJ2-1	TRBV9	few	TRBD2	TGTGCCAGCAGCTCCCGGACTAGCTACAATGAGCAGTTCTTC	CASSSRTSYNEQFF
TRBJ1-3	TRBV19	-	TRBD1	TGTGCCAGTAGCGTACAGGGGGCGGGAAACACCATATATTTT	CASSVQGAGNTIYF
TRBJ1-4	TRBV5-1	-	-	TGCGCCAGCAGCTTGTTGGGAGACCCTAATGAAAAACTGTTTTTT	CASSLLGDPNEKLFF
TRBJ2-1	TRBV6-6	-	TRBD2	TGTGCCAGCAGCCCGAGACTAGCGGGGAATGAGCAGTTCTTC	CASSPRLAGNEQFF
TRBJ2-1	TRBV6-6	-	TRBD1	TGTGCCAGCAGTCAGGGACAGGCGTTTGAGAATGAGCAGTTCTTC	CASSQGQAFENEQFF
TRBJ2-3	TRBV11-3	-	TRBD2	TGTGCCAGCAGCTTGACGGGGGGATCCACAGATACGCAGTATTTT	CASSLTGGSTDTQYF
TRBJ1-1	TRBV6-5	-	-	TGTGCCAGCAGTAGGAGGGCCTTTGATACTGAAGCTTTCTTT	CASSRRAFDTEAFF
TRBJ1-5	TRBV30	-	-	TGTGCCTGGGCCGCGAATAGCAATCAGCCCCAGCATTTT	CAWAANSNQPQHF
TRBJ1-2	TRBV19	once	TRBD1	TGTGCCAGTAGTAGAAGTGGGACAGGCAACTATGGCTACACCTTC	CASSRSGTGNYGYTF
TRBJ2-1	TRBV5-4	-	-	TGTGCCAGCAGCGGAGTAGGAGCCCTCTACAATGAGCAGTTCTTC	CASSGVGALYNEQFF
TRBJ2-1	TRBV11-2	-	TRBD2	TGTGCCAGCAGCCGAGGACTAGCGGGAGGGAGATTGTACAATGAGCAGTTCTTC	CASSRGLAGGRLYNEQFF
TRBJ2-2	TRBV28	-	TRBD2	TGTGCCAGCAGCTTAGCGGGAGGCCCGGTATTACAGGAGCTGTTTTTT	CASSLAGGPVLQELFF
TRBJ2-7	TRBV28	-	TRBD1	TGTGCCAGCAGTTTCTTGAGCGGGACAGGGGGCTCCTACGAGCAGTACTTC	CASSFLSGTGGSYEQYF
TRBJ1-2	TRBV6-6	-	TRBD1	TGTGCCAGCAGTTCACGGACAGGGGGCTTGGAAGGCTACACCTTC	CASSSRTGGLEGYTF
TRBJ2-7	TRBV7-9	-	TRBD2	TGTGCCAGCAGCCCGGGACTAGCGGACTACGAGCAGTACTTC	CASSPGLADYEQYF
TRBJ2-4	TRBV4-3	-	TRBD1	TGCGCCAGCAGCCAAGGGACAGGGGCATGGAACATTCAGTACTTC	CASSQGTGAWNIQYF
TRBJ2-7	TRBV12-5	-	TRBD1	TGTGCTAGTGGTTTGGCCGCAGGGGACAGCAGGAACTACGAGCAGTACTTC	CASGLAAGDSRNYEQYF
TRBJ1-5	TRBV6-6	-	-	TGTGCCAGCAGTCCGCCCCGGGGGAACCCCAATCAGCCCCAGCATTTT	CASSPPRGNPNQPQHF
TRBJ2-7	TRBV30	-	TRBD2	TGTGCCTGGTCCCCTCGACTAGCGGGCTTCTCCTACGAGCAGTACTTC	CAWSPRLAGFSYEQYF
TRBJ1-2	TRBV19	-	TRBD1	TGTGCCAGTAGTATCGACAGGGTTGGTGGCTACACCTTC	CASSIDRVGGYTF